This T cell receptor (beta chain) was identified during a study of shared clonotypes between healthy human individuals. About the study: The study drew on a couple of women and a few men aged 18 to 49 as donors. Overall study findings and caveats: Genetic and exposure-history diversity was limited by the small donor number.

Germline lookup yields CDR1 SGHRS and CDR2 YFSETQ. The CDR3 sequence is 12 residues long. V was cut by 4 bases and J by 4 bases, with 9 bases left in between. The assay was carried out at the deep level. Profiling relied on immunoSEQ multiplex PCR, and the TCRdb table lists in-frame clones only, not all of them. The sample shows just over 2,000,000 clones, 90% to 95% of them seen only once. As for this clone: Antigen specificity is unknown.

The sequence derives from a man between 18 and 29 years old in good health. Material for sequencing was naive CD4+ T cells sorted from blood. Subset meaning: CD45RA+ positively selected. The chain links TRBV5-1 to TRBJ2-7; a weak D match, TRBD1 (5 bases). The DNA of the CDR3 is TGCGCCAGCAGCGCCGACAGATACGAGCAGTACTTC. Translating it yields CASSADRYEQYF.